The subject of this entry is one T cell receptor beta chain. The antigen this receptor binds is unknown. The record has no base qualities; no much larger clone is one base away. RNA was extracted from bulk unsorted tissue and checked for quality with a NanoDrop ND-1000 and an Agilent 2100. The donors were newly diagnosed lung cancer patients admitted for thoracic surgery in China from August to November 2014 who had not received prior chemotherapy. Patients who had received previous radiotherapy or chemotherapy, or who had another concurrent cancer, were excluded from the study. Surgical tissue pieces of roughly 1-2.2 cm3 were preserved in RNAlater solution and stored at -80 °C until use. The CDR3, from cysteine to phenylalanine, totals 15 residues. The CDR3 DNA has 45 bases and is translated from base 1. Based on the germline V gene, the CDR1 and CDR2 sequences are SGHDT and YYEEEE. V lost 0 bases and J lost 2 bases; the stretch between them is 6 bases long.

This entry is derived from a study of tumor and adjacent non-tumor tissue in lung cancer (dated by TCRdb to the late 2010s). As for the study more broadly: Of the cohort, more than ten patients had adenocarcinoma, 2 had squamous cell carcinoma and 1 had small cell lung cancer. The approximately 15 patients were aged roughly 30 to 85 years, included 10 men and 5 women, and had TNM stage I to III disease. Around 30 paired specimens, one tumor and one normal lung sample per patient, were profiled by TCRbeta CDR3 sequencing. In total, sequencing yielded 125,075,908 productive TCRbeta reads, which works out to an average of roughly 4.2 million reads per sample. The study compared bulk TCRbeta repertoires between lung tumor tissue and matched distant non-tumor lung tissue from about 14 lung cancer patients. Points the paper makes about the study in general: Only approximately 16 patients were included in the cohort, and the need for larger samples and more detailed clinical data was noted by the authors. Because peripheral blood was not sequenced, the blood TCRbeta repertoires of the lung cancer patients in the study went unexamined. The top 100 clones made up a significantly larger cumulative share of the repertoire in normal lung than in tumor tissue. Neither the sequencing platform nor unique molecular identifiers are mentioned in the methods. Younger patients had significantly higher TCR diversity, and higher tumor TCR diversity was associated with shorter overall and disease-free survival. Tumor tissue showed significantly greater TCR diversity (inverse Simpson) than normal lung tissue (around 450 vs 150, P = 0.0075, Mann-Whitney U test).

Libraries came from multiplex PCR. These reads were obtained on an Illumina HiSeq 2500. TCRbeta libraries were constructed through three rounds of nested PCR with primers (Table S4) according to protocols adapted from ARM-PCR. Before sequencing, PCR products of 200-500 bp were cut from the gel and purified using the QIAquick gel extraction kit. The original methods were these. Trimmomatic was used to clean the reads, FLASH merged the cleaned reads into complete CDR3 sequences, and MiTCR assigned the sequences to V(D)J germline segments. Clonal diversity was computed as the inverse Simpson's index with VDJtools. Productive reads were defined as in-frame sequences without a premature stop codon. TCRdb handled the public reads itself, with Q25 trimming in fastp and clone calling in MiXCR, and kept productive beta chains. Identical CDR3 proteins give one entry, which carries the most common genes and DNA. These V and J calls originate from TCRdb's pipeline instead of the authors' own analysis. This sample is represented by roughly 200,000 distinct CDR3 sequences; roughly 70% of them were singletons. The ten top clones hold less than 25% of the sample.

The chain is encoded by TRBV5-6 joined to TRBJ2-6, with TRBD1 tentatively as D gene (6 bases match). Sequencing used lung tumor tissue. The TCR originated in a man aged 55 to 70 with non-small cell lung cancer. The DNA sequence reads TGTGCCAGCAGCTTGGCAGGGGCTGGGGCCAACGTCCTGACTTTC. Translated, it reads CASSLAGAGANVLTF.